Sequencing of this T cell receptor (beta chain) was carried out in a study of post-analysis software for immune sequencing data. Study conclusions and caveats: Significantly lower normalized Chao1 diversity was found in patients with multiple sclerosis relative to controls. Strong co-clustering by F measure was evident for samples that had been prepared in the same batch. Controls showed lower frequencies than patients for a handful of TRBV segments, and TRBV5-6, TRBV5-1 and TRBV20-1 were among these.

Notes on this clonotype: What it binds is not known.

The TCR beta cDNA libraries carried unique molecular identifiers. From roughly 1 to 10 million T cells, roughly 530,000 cDNA molecules were obtained. Each CDR3 protein is one row after TCRdb ran MiXCR on the PCR reads. The data show about 820,000 distinct CDR3 sequences, about 53% seen once. The CDR3 spans 16 residues. The V and J ends lost 2 bases and 0 bases respectively, with 13 bases between them. Germline V CDR1 and CDR2: SGHRS, YFSETQ. The source material was blood. This receptor was taken from a girl between 10 and 17 years old with multiple sclerosis. This chain connects TRBV5-1 to TRBJ2-3, with a tentative D call TRBD2 (6 bases). The CDR3 here is CASSFGGASSTDTQYF. CDR3 DNA sequence: TGCGCCAGCAGCTTCGGCGGGGCCTCTAGCACAGATACGCAGTATTTT.